Sequencing of this TCR beta chain was carried out in a study of blood T cell repertoires in COVID-19. Looking at the study overall: The United States, Italy and Spain supplied acute and convalescent COVID-19 samples. Sources were T cells, B-cell-depleted T cells, or PBMCs; the material itself was cDNA or gDNA.

CDR1 is GTSNPN, CDR2 SVGIG, per germline (reference sequence). The ends were cut back, 8 bases at V and 0 bases at J, with 6 bases in the middle. The CDR3 is 11 residues long. Per the study methods: How many nucleated cells were present was estimated from reference gene primer amplification. Repertoires were generated with immunoSEQ multiplex PCR, while TCRdb's copy carries only in-frame clones and drops some. V and J calls and clone size are given by that table; D and trimming were obtained from the DNA. Here the sample spans 150,000 to 160,000 clones, 60% to 85% being singletons. Material for sequencing was peripheral blood. The chain uses TRBV30 and TRBJ2-3; no definite D call. The clonotype was recovered from a man aged 80 or over with acute or convalescent COVID-19. This chain's CDR3 is CARGSTDTQYF. The CDR3 DNA follows: TGTGCCCGAGGCAGCACAGATACGCAGTATTTT. Full variable domain (missing parts from reference TRBV30 and TRBJ2-3): SQTIHQWPATLVQPVGSPLSLECTVEGTSNPNLYWYRQAAGRGLQLLFYSVGIGQISSEVPQNLSASRPQDRQFILSSKKLLLSDSGFYLCARGSTDTQYFGPGTRLTVL.